The 11 T cell receptor beta chains listed next were all sequenced from one sample in a study of beta chain features in type 1 diabetes (dated by TCRdb to the late 2010s). To prepare the library, the immunoSEQ multiplex PCR assay was applied. The entire amount of isolated RNA was reverse transcribed using the High Capacity cDNA Reverse Transcription Kit, so the sequenced TCRB transcripts were expressed ones. The table was pulled from immuneACCESS by TCRdb, which kept in-frame rearrangements only. Such tables lose some clones; where checked, under half of the loss comes from unresolved V genes, and the rest has no known cause. The sample contains about 650,000 clones, 9.5% to 15% of them found a single time. Over 0.1% of the sample belongs to the ten largest clones. Study-wide conclusions, independent of this receptor: Type 1 diabetes patients showed a moderate but significant shortening of TCRB CDR3 length in all four CD4+ subsets.

These TCRs' antigens remain unknown. Sequencing input: naive CD4+ T cells from blood. The cell subset or site label, read with the paper, signifies: true naive CD4+ T cells. The receptors originated from a man younger than 45 with type 1 diabetes.

This chain uses TRBV10-3 with TRBJ2-7; TRBD2 is a possible D gene (6 bases). The V gene lost 3 bases and the J gene lost 1 base, with 19 bases spanning the gap. Germline loops: CDR1 ENHRY, CDR2 SYGVKD. The CDR3 has 17 amino acids. The CDR3: CAISESEGGDGSYEQYF. As DNA, the CDR3 is TGTGCCATCAGTGAATCGGAAGGAGGGGACGGTTCCTACGAGCAGTACTTC.

The gene calls are TRBV28 and TRBJ2-7, with 7 bases lining up with TRBD1. J gave up 3 bases and V 5 bases, and 13 bases lay outside the gene matches. Per germline, CDR1 MDHEN and CDR2 SYDVKM. The CDR3 spans 16 residues. The CDR3 region has the DNA TGTGCCAGCAGTCGCCGACAGGGATTGATACTCTACGAGCAGTACTTC. Translation gives CASSRRQGLILYEQYF.

The chain joins TRBV30 to TRBJ1-5; D is unresolved. CDR1 and CDR2 from the germline V gene are GTSNPN and SVGIG (reference sequence). CDR3 length equals 14 residues. Trimming left V 0 bases short and J 0 bases short, with 6 bases between. The chain's CDR3 is CAWSVLDSNQPQHF. The CDR3 DNA reads TGTGCCTGGAGTGTACTGGATAGCAATCAGCCCCAGCATTTT.

V gene TRBV4-2 combines with J gene TRBJ2-1; 11 bases are shared with TRBD2. CDR1 and CDR2 from the germline V gene are LGHNA and YNFKEQ. The CDR3 is 16 amino acids. The V gene end was trimmed by 4 bases and the J gene end by 2 bases; junction bases not matched to a gene: 4. The CDR3 DNA reads as TGTGCCAGCAGCCCTCCTAGCGGGGGGCCCTACAATGAGCAGTTCTTC. Protein product: CASSPPSGGPYNEQFF.

V and J are TRBV9 and TRBJ2-6, with D possibly TRBD2 on 5 matching bases. Germline V gene data show CDR1 as SGDLS and CDR2 as YYNGEE. V was clipped by 0 bases and J by 4 bases, with 8 bases between them. The CDR3 sequence is 15 residues long. DNA of the CDR3: TGTGCCAGCAGCGTAGGAGGGCTCGGGGCCAACGTCCTGACTTTC. It translates to CASSVGGLGANVLTF.

As to this clone: Other DNA sequences within the sample encode an identical CDR3. J is TRBJ1-5 and V is TRBV18, with 7 bases fitting TRBD1. Germline V gene data show CDR1 as KGHSH and CDR2 as LQKENI. V lost 6 bases to trimming and J lost 5 bases; unmatched junction nucleotides: 4. The CDR3 spans 13 residues. Written as DNA, the CDR3 is TGTGCCAGCTCCCTCACAGGGGATCAGCCCCAGCATTTT. Amino acids: CASSLTGDQPQHF. Full variable domain (rest looked up from reference TRBV18 and TRBJ1-5): NAGVMQNPRHLVRRRGQEARLRCSPMKGHSHVYWYRQLPEEGLKFMVYLQKENIIDESGMPKERFSAEFPKEGPSILRIQQVVRGDSAAYFCASSLTGDQPQHFGDGTRLSIL.

This clone came up a few times. The gene calls are TRBV5-6 and TRBJ2-2; possible D gene TRBD2, 6 bases. Trimming cost V 3 bases and J 4 bases, with 13 bases left between them. Looked up from germline, CDR1 is SGHDT and CDR2 is YYEEEE. The CDR3 is 15 amino acids. The CDR3 region is CASSSLGGSTGELFF. Written as DNA, the CDR3 is TGTGCCAGCAGCTCCCTCGGGGGTTCCACCGGGGAGCTGTTTTTT.

This clone was recorded a few times. The rearrangement links TRBV6-6 to TRBJ1-2; unclear D gene. The germline V gene has CDR1 MNHNY and CDR2 SVGAGI (reference sequence). This CDR3 comprises 15 residues. V was clipped by 0 bases and J by 4 bases, with 12 bases between them. The chain's CDR3 is CASSYSIGLGYGYTF. The CDR3 DNA follows: TGTGCCAGCAGTTACTCGATTGGCCTAGGCTATGGCTACACCTTC.

The chain links TRBV15 to TRBJ2-4; D is undetermined. CDR1 LNHNV and CDR2 YYDKDF come from the germline V gene (reference sequence). The V end lost 1 base, the J end lost 7 bases, and 5 bases lay between the germline ends. The CDR3 loop spans 12 amino acids. DNA for the CDR3: TGTGCCACCAGCAGAGCTCGGAACATTCAGTACTTC. Protein: CATSRARNIQYF.

The chain has TRBV7-9 and TRBJ2-5; perhaps TRBD2 as D (6 bases). CDR3 size: 14 residues. CDR1 SEHNR and CDR2 FQNEAQ come from the germline V gene (reference sequence). The V end lost 2 bases, the J end lost 5 bases, and 12 bases lay between the germline ends. This CDR3 is CASSLIGGGETQYF. The CDR3 DNA reads as TGTGCCAGCAGCTTAATAGGAGGAGGGGAGACCCAGTACTTC.

This chain connects TRBV14 to TRBJ1-2; 10 nucleotides line up with TRBD1. With 2 bases clipped from V and 2 bases from J, the junction kept 5 bases outside the gene matches. This CDR3 is 16 amino acids long. Germline loops: CDR1 SGHDN, CDR2 FVKESK. CDR3 region: CASSQYPGQGNYGYTF. The CDR3 bases are TGTGCCAGCAGCCAATACCCGGGACAGGGGAACTATGGCTACACCTTC.